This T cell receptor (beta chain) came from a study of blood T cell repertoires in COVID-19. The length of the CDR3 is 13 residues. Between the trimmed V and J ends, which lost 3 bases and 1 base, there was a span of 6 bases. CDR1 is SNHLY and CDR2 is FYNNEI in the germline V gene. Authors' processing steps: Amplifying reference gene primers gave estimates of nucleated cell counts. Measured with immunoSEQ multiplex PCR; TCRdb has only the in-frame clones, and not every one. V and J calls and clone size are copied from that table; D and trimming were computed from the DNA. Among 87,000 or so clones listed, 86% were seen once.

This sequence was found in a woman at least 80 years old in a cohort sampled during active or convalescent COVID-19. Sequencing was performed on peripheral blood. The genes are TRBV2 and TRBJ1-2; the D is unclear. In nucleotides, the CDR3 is TGTGCCAGCAGTGATCAGGTTAACTATGGCTACACCTTC. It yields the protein CASSDQVNYGYTF. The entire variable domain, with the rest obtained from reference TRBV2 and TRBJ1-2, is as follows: EPEVTQTPSHQVTQMGQEVILRCVPISNHLYFYWYRQILGQKVEFLVSFYNNEISEKSEIFDDQFSVERPDGSNFTLKIRSTKLEDSAMYFCASSDQVNYGYTFGSGTRLTVV.